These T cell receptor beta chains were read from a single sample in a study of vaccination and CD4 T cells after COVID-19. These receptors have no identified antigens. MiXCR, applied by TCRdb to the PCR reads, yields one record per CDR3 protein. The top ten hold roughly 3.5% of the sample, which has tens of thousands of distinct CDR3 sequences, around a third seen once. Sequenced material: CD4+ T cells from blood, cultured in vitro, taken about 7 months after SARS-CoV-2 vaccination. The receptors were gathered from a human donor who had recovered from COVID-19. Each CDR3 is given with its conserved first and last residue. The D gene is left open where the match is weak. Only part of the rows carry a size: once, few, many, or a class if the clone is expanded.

TGCAGTGCTAGACGACAGGGGGGAAGCACAGATACGCAGTATTTT	CSARRQGGSTDTQYF	TRBD1	TRBV20-1	few	TRBJ2-3
TGTGCCAGCAGACCTAGCGGCTCCTACGAGCAGTACTTC	CASRPSGSYEQYF	TRBD2	TRBV28	medium-sized	TRBJ2-7
TGTGCCAGCAGCTTCGGGGGCGTCTACAATGAGCAGTTCTTC	CASSFGGVYNEQFF	.	TRBV7-2	.	TRBJ2-1
TGTGCCAGCAGCTTACTTTCCCAAGAGACCCAGTACTTC	CASSLLSQETQYF	.	TRBV7-3	few	TRBJ2-5
TGCAGTGCTAGAGAAGCGGGCGGGGCAAACACCGGGGAGCTGTTTTTT	CSAREAGGANTGELFF	.	TRBV20-1	.	TRBJ2-2
TGCAGTGCTACCCGTAGCGGGAGGTCTACAGATACGCAGTATTTT	CSATRSGRSTDTQYF	TRBD2	TRBV20-1	.	TRBJ2-3
TGCGCCAGCAGCCCTGGTATCGGACTAGCGGGTGGAAATGAGCAGTTCTTC	CASSPGIGLAGGNEQFF	TRBD2	TRBV5-1	.	TRBJ2-1
TGTGCCAGTAGTAGAGAGGGAGCTGGGGCCAACGTCCTGACTTTC	CASSREGAGANVLTF	.	TRBV19	.	TRBJ2-6
TGCAGTGCCCACAAGAGCTCCTATAATTCACCCCTCCACTTT	CSAHKSSYNSPLHF	.	TRBV20-1	few	TRBJ1-6
TGTGCCAGCAGTGTAGCGGGACTAGCTCACAATGAGCAGTTCTTC	CASSVAGLAHNEQFF	TRBD2	TRBV6-4	.	TRBJ2-1